This T cell receptor (beta chain) was sequenced during a study of early T cells in non-severe SARS-CoV-2 infection. The V gene's germline CDR1 is SGHVS and CDR2 FNYEAQ. Trimming removed 4 bases at V and 3 bases at J, with 15 bases between. CDR3 size: 15 residues. This clonotype was found many times. Attached unique molecular identifiers marked individual cDNA molecules. MiXCR, run by TCRdb on the 5' RACE reads, gives a single entry per CDR3 protein. The repertoire has about 77,000 distinct CDR3 sequences, approximately 5% of them found once; the top ten carry about 7%. J is TRBJ1-1 and V is TRBV7-6; D perhaps matches TRBD1 (6 bases). Sequencing used whole blood, obtained at baseline. This receptor was identified in an adult who was a healthcare worker with PCR-confirmed SARS-CoV-2 infection or an uninfected control (not recorded which). The CDR3 DNA reads TGTGCCAGCAGCTCCGGGGGGGGCGCCTACACTGAAGCTTTCTTT. Translation: CASSSGGGAYTEAFF. Together with reference TRBV7-6 and TRBJ1-1, the CDR3 gives the full variable domain: GAGVSQSPRYKVTKRGQDVALRCDPISGHVSLYWYRQALGQGPEFLTYFNYEAQQDKSGLPNDRFSAERPEGSISTLTIQRTEQRDSAMYRCASSSGGGAYTEAFFGQGTRLTVV.